This is a list of T cell receptor beta chains from one sample in a study of blood T cells in healthy people across ages. TCRdb re-analysed the 5' RACE reads in MiXCR, keeping a single row per CDR3 protein. Of roughly 1,000,000 distinct CDR3 sequences listed, almost 25% are singletons. The same data also contributed to another study, on T cells of mothers and their children.

The sequenced sample was blood. These receptors came from a girl aged 2 to 10 in good health. The CDR3 runs from the conserved cysteine through the conserved F or W. D genes are given only for firm matches. Some rows mark clone size as missing; the rest say once, few, many or name a class of expanded clone.

d_call	v_call	j_call	clone_size	cdr3_nt	cdr3_aa
TRBD2	TRBV20-1	TRBJ2-5	few	TGCAGTGTTAGCCTAGCGGGAGACCCGAAGACCCAGTACTTC	CSVSLAGDPKTQYF
NA	TRBV6-1	TRBJ1-1	NA	TGTGCCAGCCGCCCTATTTGGGCTGCTGAAGCTTTCTTT	CASRPIWAAEAFF
NA	TRBV24-1	TRBJ2-7	NA	TGTGCCACCAGTGATCCGCGGTCCTACGAGCAGTACTTC	CATSDPRSYEQYF
NA	TRBV20-1	TRBJ1-3	few	TGCAGTGCTAAACTGTCCGGAAACACCATATATTTT	CSAKLSGNTIYF
NA	TRBV18	TRBJ1-1	NA	TGTGCCAGCTCACCACCGGACAGAAAAGCTTTCTTT	CASSPPDRKAFF
NA	TRBV6-6	TRBJ2-3	few	TGTGCCAGCAGTCCTCCGAATGGGGACATCTACACAGATACGCAGTATTTT	CASSPPNGDIYTDTQYF
TRBD1	TRBV5-1	TRBJ2-1	few	TGCGCCAGCACCTCCGGGACAGGATTAAACAATGAGCAGTTCTTC	CASTSGTGLNNEQFF
NA	TRBV5-1	TRBJ1-1	NA	TGCGCCAGCAGCCTAGACTCGGGGAACACTGAAGGTTTCTTT	CASSLDSGNTEGFF
TRBD1	TRBV5-1	TRBJ2-3	few	TGCGCCAGCAGCCCGGGACAGTATGAAGATACGCAGTATTTT	CASSPGQYEDTQYF
NA	TRBV12-3/TRBV12-4	TRBJ1-3	few	TGTGCCAGCAGACGATCTGGAAACACCATATATTTT	CASRRSGNTIYF
TRBD1	TRBV9	TRBJ2-3	NA	TGTGCCAGCAGCGGGGACAGAGCAGATACGCAGTATTTT	CASSGDRADTQYF
NA	TRBV6-2/TRBV6-3	TRBJ2-1	few	TGTGCCAGCAGTTACTCGGGGACTTACAATGAGCAGTTCTTC	CASSYSGTYNEQFF
TRBD2	TRBV11-3	TRBJ2-3	NA	TGTGCCAGCAGCTTTACTAGCGGCCGGGGTCGAACAGATACGCAGTATTTT	CASSFTSGRGRTDTQYF
NA	TRBV29-1	TRBJ2-3	NA	TGCAGCGTTTATTCAGATACGCAGTATTTT	CSVYSDTQYF
NA	TRBV7-9	TRBJ2-5	NA	TGTGCCAGCAGCTCTCGGGAGCCGTACCAAGAGACCCAGTACTTC	CASSSREPYQETQYF
NA	TRBV3-1	TRBJ2-1	few	TGTGCCAGCAGCCTAGCCTTCCGTTTGGATGAGCAGTTCTTC	CASSLAFRLDEQFF
NA	TRBV6-6	TRBJ1-1	NA	TGTGCCAGCAGTTACACCCTGGGGGCTTTCTTT	CASSYTLGAFF
NA	TRBV18	TRBJ2-3	few	TGTGCCAGCTCACCACCAATCGGGACAGATACGCAGTATTTT	CASSPPIGTDTQYF
TRBD2	TRBV20-1	TRBJ2-4	few	TGCAGTGCTATCCTAGCGGGGGGCAAAAACATTCAGTACTTC	CSAILAGGKNIQYF
NA	TRBV6-5	TRBJ2-7	NA	TGTGCCAGCAGTAGAACCGGGACACAGTTTCACTACGAGCAGTACTTC	CASSRTGTQFHYEQYF
TRBD2	TRBV5-6	TRBJ2-5	NA	TGTGCCAGCAGCACGGGACTAGCCCAAGAGACCCAGTACTTC	CASSTGLAQETQYF
NA	TRBV6-2/TRBV6-3	TRBJ2-5	many	TGTGCCAGCAGTTTATGGGACAAACGAGAGACCCAGTACTTC	CASSLWDKRETQYF
NA	TRBV29-1	TRBJ2-1	few	TGCAGCGTTGAAGATCTGGGCAGCTCCTACAATGAGCAGTTCTTC	CSVEDLGSSYNEQFF
NA	TRBV12-3/TRBV12-4	TRBJ2-3	NA	TGTGCCAGCAGTTTCTCCGGGAGAGAAACAGATACGCAGTATTTT	CASSFSGRETDTQYF
NA	TRBV19	TRBJ2-7	NA	TGTGCCAGTAGTATAGAGTGGACTGGGGTAGACGAGCAGTACTTC	CASSIEWTGVDEQYF
TRBD1	TRBV6-1	TRBJ2-7	few	TGTGCCAGCAGTGAGGGACAGGGCTTCTACGAGCAGTACTTC	CASSEGQGFYEQYF
TRBD2	TRBV7-6	TRBJ2-5	NA	TGTGCCAGCAGCTCCAATAGCGGGGGGCGGGAGACCCAGTACTTC	CASSSNSGGRETQYF
TRBD1	TRBV14	TRBJ2-7	few	TGTGCCAGCAGCCTCCGGGACAGGGTAGCCCACGAGCAGTACTTC	CASSLRDRVAHEQYF
NA	TRBV3-1	TRBJ2-2	NA	TGTGCCAGCAGCCCTAGCTTTGGCGTCCCCGGGGAGCTGTTTTTT	CASSPSFGVPGELFF
TRBD2	TRBV9	TRBJ2-3	NA	TGTGCCAGCAGCGCAAAACTAGCGGCAGATACGCAGTATTTT	CASSAKLAADTQYF
TRBD1	TRBV29-1	TRBJ2-7	NA	TGCAGCGCTACGACAGGGAACTCCTACGAGCAGTACTTC	CSATTGNSYEQYF
NA	TRBV15	TRBJ2-3	NA	TGTGCCACCAGCAGAGGACATACGGCGAGCACAGATACGCAGTATTTT	CATSRGHTASTDTQYF
NA	TRBV28	TRBJ2-7	few	TGTGCCAGCAGTTCGACTGGAATGGACGAGCAGTACTTC	CASSSTGMDEQYF
NA	TRBV2	TRBJ2-1	few	TGTGCCAGCAGTGACCCCCGCGGACGGGGCCGCTCCTACAATGAGCAGTTCTTC	CASSDPRGRGRSYNEQFF
TRBD2	TRBV2	TRBJ2-7	few	TGTGCCAGCACCGGCTTGGCGGGAGACGACTACGAGCAGTACTTC	CASTGLAGDDYEQYF
TRBD2	TRBV27	TRBJ2-5	few	TGTGCCAGCAGTTTAGGACTAGCGGATGGAGAGACCCAGTACTTC	CASSLGLADGETQYF
NA	TRBV29-1	TRBJ1-1	NA	TGCAGCGCAGACCTCCAAAGGTTTAACACTGAAGCTTTCTTT	CSADLQRFNTEAFF